Reported below is one T cell receptor beta chain. The antigen remains unidentified. The germline gives CDR1 ENHRY, CDR2 SYGVKD. V shed 4 bases and J shed 6 bases, with 10 bases lying between them. CDR3 length: 13 residues. These data are taken from a study of CD4 T cells in relation to SARS-CoV-2 and coronaviruses. Study information: After roughly 9 days of antigen culture, PBMC TCR beta CDR3s were sequenced.

Using immunoSEQ multiplex PCR, the repertoire was profiled, and TCRdb retains in-frame clones only, with some absent. The data show about 23,000 clones, about 70% seen once. The unexposed donors gave CD4+ T cells in about 2011-2018, prior to COVID-19. Isolation of CD4+ T cells took place after less than 11 days in culture. Unexposed-donor CD4+ T cells were probed with SARS-CoV-2 S/N and four cold-coronavirus spikes, cells permitting. Overall study results and limits: Compared with monoreactive clones, crossreactive clones showed significantly weaker SARS-CoV-2 expansion. In about 65% of donors, memory CD4+ clonotypes crossrecognized SARS-CoV-2 and at least one common cold coronavirus spike.

The sample taken for sequencing was CD4+ T cells from PBMCs, cultured in vitro. This TCR came from a human donor in good health. This rearrangement joins TRBV10-3 to TRBJ1-3; D is ambiguous. In nucleotides, the CDR3 is TGTGCCATCAGTGGGGCCGACTTAAACACCATATATTTT. Residues: CAISGADLNTIYF.